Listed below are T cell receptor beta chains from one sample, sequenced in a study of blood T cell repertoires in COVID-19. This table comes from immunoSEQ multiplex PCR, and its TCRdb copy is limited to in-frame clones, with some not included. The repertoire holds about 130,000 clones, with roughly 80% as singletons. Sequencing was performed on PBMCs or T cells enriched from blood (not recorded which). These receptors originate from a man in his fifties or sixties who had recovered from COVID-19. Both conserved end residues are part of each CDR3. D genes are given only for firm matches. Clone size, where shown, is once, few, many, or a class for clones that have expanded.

TGTGCCAGCAGCCCGACAGGGGAAAGAAACACCATATATTTT,CASSPTGERNTIYF,TRBJ1-3,TRBV9,few,TRBD1
TGTGCCAGCAGCTTGGACAGGGGCAACTATGGCTACACCTTC,CASSLDRGNYGYTF,TRBJ1-2,TRBV5-5,few,TRBD1
TGTGCCAGCCGGACAGGTCACCAGCCCCAGCATTTT,CASRTGHQPQHF,TRBJ1-5,TRBV19,NA,TRBD1
TGTGCCACCAGTGGGAATAGCGGGGGGGCGAATGAGCAGTTCTTC,CATSGNSGGANEQFF,TRBJ2-1,TRBV24-1,NA,TRBD2
TGTGCCAGCAGCCCCAGGGCTTTGGGATACAATGAGCAGTTCTTC,CASSPRALGYNEQFF,TRBJ2-1,TRBV7-2,NA,NA
TGTGCCACCAGCAGAAATTTCCAGGGCTACGAGCAGTACTTC,CATSRNFQGYEQYF,TRBJ2-7,TRBV15,NA,NA
TGTGCCAGCAGCCGACTCATGGAGAATCAGCCCCAGCATTTT,CASSRLMENQPQHF,TRBJ1-5,TRBV7-9,NA,NA
TGTGCCAGCACCAAGCATGGGCTAGCGGGGGGGCCAGGCACAGATACGCAGTATTTT,CASTKHGLAGGPGTDTQYF,TRBJ2-3,TRBV3-1/TRBV3-2,once,TRBD2
TGTGCCAGCTCACCACCGACGGGGGGAAACACCGGGGAGCTGTTTTTT,CASSPPTGGNTGELFF,TRBJ2-2,TRBV18,NA,TRBD2
TGTGCCAGCAGCTTAGGACTTGAAGCTTTCTTT,CASSLGLEAFF,TRBJ1-1,TRBV5-6,NA,NA
TGTGCCAGCACCAATGGGCCCAATCAGCCCCAGCATTTT,CASTNGPNQPQHF,TRBJ1-5,TRBV12-3/TRBV12-4,many,NA
TGCGCCAGCAGCCACTCCGCCGGGACAATCTACAATGAGCAGTTCTTC,CASSHSAGTIYNEQFF,TRBJ2-1,TRBV4-3,NA,NA
TGTGCCAGCAGCTTCCGTCTAGGGGAGGGCACTGAAGCTTTCTTT,CASSFRLGEGTEAFF,TRBJ1-1,TRBV5-4,NA,NA
TGTGCCAGCAGCCGGGGGGAAGAGACCCAGTACTTC,CASSRGEETQYF,TRBJ2-5,TRBV14,NA,NA